This T cell receptor (beta chain) was obtained from a study of cytomegalovirus exposure and HLA in healthy donors. PCR primers comprised 60 Vbeta and 13 Jbeta primers. Sequenced by immunoSEQ multiplex PCR; TCRdb stores in-frame clones only, minus some. The table includes some 150,000 clones, about 75% detected once. V dropped 6 bases and J dropped 4; count of bases not matched to a gene: 5. Germline V gene lookup returns CDR1 MNHEY and CDR2 SVGAGI. The CDR3 extends over 14 amino acids. Healthy bone marrow donors made up the donor group. This TCR derives from a woman in her 30s in good health and CMV-seronegative. Sequenced input: PBMCs. The chain carries TRBV6-5 and TRBJ2-7; 11 bases are shared with TRBD2. CDR3: CASRPGLAEYEQYF. CDR3 DNA sequence: TGTGCCAGCAGACCGGGACTAGCGGAATACGAGCAGTACTTC.